The T cell receptor beta chain described here comes from a study of T-cell reconstitution after alpha-beta-depleted transplantation in children. Study-wide results and caveats: Newly made T cells mostly supplied T-cell counts and diversity one year after transplant.

This clonotype was observed a handful of times. No antigen is known for it. V lost 2 bases and J lost 3, with 33 bases in between. CDR1 and CDR2 from the germline V gene are SGHRS and YFSETQ. This CDR3 spans 21 amino acids. Preparation of the TCRbeta library was carried out with unique molecular identifiers. Using its own MiXCR run on the PCR reads, TCRdb lists one record per CDR3 protein. The sample shows a few hundred thousand distinct CDR3 sequences, 25% to 30% of them seen only once. Sequences were derived from PBMCs, sampled before TCRalphabeta/CD19-depleted stem cell transplant. This receptor was identified in a boy under two years old with Wiskott-Aldrich syndrome, due to receive a stem cell transplant. This chain connects TRBV5-1 to TRBJ2-7; D call uncertain. Here the CDR3 DNA reads TGCGCCAGCAGCTTCTATCCAAGTGGTAGCCGTGGTAATCGCGTCGGCTACGAGCAGTACTTC. Translated: CASSFYPSGSRGNRVGYEQYF.